This T cell receptor delta chain was sequenced for a study of delta chains in infants with herpesvirus infections listed by TCRdb under 2023. For context, the study as a whole: The study prospectively followed a Ugandan infant birth cohort from birth to characterize gammadelta T cell responses to primary cytomegalovirus (CMV) infection. In infants who were infected with CMV after birth, the study searched for a public fetal Vdelta1/Vgamma8 gammadelta TCR clonotype. Using PBMC, gammadelta TCRs were sequenced for 15 to 20 CMV-infected infants, one of whom was congenitally infected, and for several CMV-uninfected infants who had enough sample available. Infant blood samples were grouped into approximate age categories of 1.5, 4, 8 and 12 months. The previously published Belgian fetal and cord blood gammadelta TCR data were not generated in this cohort and were added only for comparison. What the work shows at the level of the full study, not this receptor alone: Within Vdelta1 cells, the frequency of the public clonotype appeared to be inversely correlated with age at infection and to decay rapidly, seemingly not persisting past roughly two months. In CMV-uninfected infants, the public clonotype might still exist at levels below the detection limit. The authors acknowledged a small sample size and a lack of race- or environment-matched controls, because almost all Ugandans acquire CMV before adulthood. Of 18 CMV-infected infants, several carried the public Vdelta1 clonotype: the congenitally infected infant plus three who were infected postnatally before 120 days of age. The public clonotype was detected only at the first time point after infection and was not found in uninfected infants or in infants infected after 120 days.

About this clone: The clone's antigen remains unknown. Base qualities are missing; no much larger clone stands one base away.

Pregnant women getting prenatal care were recruited in Kampala, Uganda, and their infants were enrolled; maternal HIV status had to be documented. Weekly visits were made to families, and infant clinical information, oral swabs and peripheral blood were collected beginning at 6 weeks of age and every 4 months thereafter. Blood was collected in heparin tubes, and PBMC were isolated by Ficoll-Paque density gradient centrifugation and cryopreserved. The library was built by means of RT-PCR. To generate TCR cDNA, RNA from PBMC was reverse transcribed using SuperScript II together with primers specific for the gamma chain and the delta chain. cDNA was purified with AMPure XP beads, amplified, and indexed with Illumina adapters using the Nextera XT Index Kit. gammadelta TCR libraries were sequenced on an Illumina MiSeq with a V2 300-cycle kit. On the study's bioinformatics: Using MiXCR v2.1.12, CDR3 sequences were assembled, and reads were mapped onto D, J and V genes obtained from GenBank. VDJtools v1.2.1 was used to carry out repertoire analyses of the CDR3 clonotypes. Clone calls in TCRdb were regenerated from the public reads with CATT, after which identical DNA sequences shared one row. In this record, the V and J calls reflect TCRdb's handling and not the investigators' own analysis. In all, the sample holds around 180 delta-chain clones, and about a sixth of those were seen once. About 99% of the sample is taken by the ten largest.

As encoded in the germline V gene, CDR1 is TSWWSYY while CDR2 is QGS. Clipping removes 0 bases from V and 0 bases from J, with 21 as the unmatched junction base count. CDR3 length: 22 amino acids, cysteine to phenylalanine. Only CDR3 DNA remains: 66 bases, in frame from the first base. The sequence derives from a human donor who was a Ugandan infant, either HIV-exposed or HIV-unexposed (not recorded which). This specimen was peripheral blood, taken at time point 3 of longitudinal follow-up. The V and J genes are TRDV1 and TRDJ1, and 8 junction bases match TRDD3. The sequence in DNA is TGTGCTCTTGGGGAACTCAAGTTTACGTTCCCGTACTGGGGGTTTTACACCGATAAACTCATCTTT. This sequence encodes CALGELKFTFPYWGFYTDKLIF.